This T cell receptor (beta chain) comes out of a study of Ad26.COV2.S vaccination and SARS-CoV-2 variants. TCRdb's table, derived via immunoSEQ multiplex PCR, lists solely in-frame clones and lacks some. This sample has roughly 390,000 clones; about nine tenths occur once, and the top ten carry under 3.5%. Stated treatment: over 15 received Ad26.COV2.S at low or high dose, single or two shots; about 5 received placebo; per-sample allocation not given. Sampling was done on day 63 after the first vaccine or placebo injection. This clonotype originated in a person aged 18-60 years who received the Ad26.COV2.S COVID-19 vaccine or a placebo. The sequences come from peripheral blood, collected in a trial of Ad26.COV2.S vaccine versus placebo.

The CDR3 sequence is CASSLAGGNYGYTF. The CDR3 nucleotides read TGTGCCAGCAGCTTGGCAGGGGGGAACTATGGCTACACCTTC. The V and J genes are TRBV13 and TRBJ1-2; TRBD1 aligns across 7 bases. V dropped 3 bases and J dropped 2; count of bases not matched to a gene: 3. The germline CDR1 and CDR2 sequences are PRHDT and FYEKMQ (reference sequence). The CDR3 spans 14 residues.